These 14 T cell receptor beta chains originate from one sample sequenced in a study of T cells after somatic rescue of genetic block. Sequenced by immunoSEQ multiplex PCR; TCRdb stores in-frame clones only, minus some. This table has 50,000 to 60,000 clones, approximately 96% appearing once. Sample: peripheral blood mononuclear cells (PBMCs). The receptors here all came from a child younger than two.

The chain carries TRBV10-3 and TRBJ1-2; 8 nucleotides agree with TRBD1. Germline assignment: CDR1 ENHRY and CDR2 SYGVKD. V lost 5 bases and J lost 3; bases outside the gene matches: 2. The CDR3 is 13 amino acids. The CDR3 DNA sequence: TGTGCCATCAGTTCACAGGGGGACTATGGCTACACCTTC. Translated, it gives CAISSQGDYGYTF.

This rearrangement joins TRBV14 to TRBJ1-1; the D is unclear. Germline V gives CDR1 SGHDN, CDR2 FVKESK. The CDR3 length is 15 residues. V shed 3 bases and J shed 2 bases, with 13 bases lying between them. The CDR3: CASSHWVGKNTEAFF. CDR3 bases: TGTGCCAGCAGCCATTGGGTAGGGAAAAACACTGAAGCTTTCTTT.

CDR3 coding DNA: TGTGCCAGCAGTTGGACTAGCGGCACAGATACGCAGTATTTT. As protein: CASSWTSGTDTQYF. The chain links TRBV27 to TRBJ2-3; 9 bases are a match to TRBD2. The length of the CDR3 is 14 residues. CDR1 and CDR2 from the germline V gene are MNHEY and SMNVEV (reference sequence). The junction had 0 bases not matched to a gene; V was cut back by 4 bases and J by 1 base.

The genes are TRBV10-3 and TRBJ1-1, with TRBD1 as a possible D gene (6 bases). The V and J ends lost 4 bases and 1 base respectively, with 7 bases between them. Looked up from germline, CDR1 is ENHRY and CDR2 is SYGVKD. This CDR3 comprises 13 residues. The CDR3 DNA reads TGTGCCATCAGTGGGGGACAGAACACTGAAGCTTTCTTT. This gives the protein CAISGGQNTEAFF.

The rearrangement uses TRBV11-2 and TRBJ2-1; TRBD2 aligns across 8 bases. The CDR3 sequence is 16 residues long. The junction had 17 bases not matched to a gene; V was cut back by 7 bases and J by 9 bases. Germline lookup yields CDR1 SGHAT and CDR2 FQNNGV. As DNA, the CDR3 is TGTGCCAGCATGACTCCGGCGGGAGGTGTAGTCGGTGAGCAGTTCTTC. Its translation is CASMTPAGGVVGEQFF.

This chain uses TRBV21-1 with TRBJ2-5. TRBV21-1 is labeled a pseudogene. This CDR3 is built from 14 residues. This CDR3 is CASAGPQAWETQYF. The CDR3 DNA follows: TGTGCCAGTGCCGGGCCCCAGGCTTGGGAGACCCAGTACTTC.

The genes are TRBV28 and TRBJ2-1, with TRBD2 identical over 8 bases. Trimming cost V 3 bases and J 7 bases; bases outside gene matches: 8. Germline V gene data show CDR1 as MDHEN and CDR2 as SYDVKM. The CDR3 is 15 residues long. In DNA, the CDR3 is TGTGCCAGCAGTTTTCGGCTAGCGGGCGGGAATGAGCAGTTCTTC. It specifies CASSFRLAGGNEQFF.

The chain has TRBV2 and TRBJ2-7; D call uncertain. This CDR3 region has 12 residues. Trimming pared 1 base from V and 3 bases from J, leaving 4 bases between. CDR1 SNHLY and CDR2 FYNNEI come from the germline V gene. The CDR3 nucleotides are TGTGCCAGCAGTGAAGGGGGCTACGAGCAGTACTTC. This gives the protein CASSEGGYEQYF.

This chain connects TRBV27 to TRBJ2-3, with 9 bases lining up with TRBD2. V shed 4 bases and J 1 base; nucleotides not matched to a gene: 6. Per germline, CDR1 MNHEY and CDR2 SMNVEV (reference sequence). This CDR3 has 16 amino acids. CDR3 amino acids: CASSSPRTSGTDTQYF. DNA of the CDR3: TGTGCCAGCAGTTCCCCCCGGACTAGCGGCACAGATACGCAGTATTTT.

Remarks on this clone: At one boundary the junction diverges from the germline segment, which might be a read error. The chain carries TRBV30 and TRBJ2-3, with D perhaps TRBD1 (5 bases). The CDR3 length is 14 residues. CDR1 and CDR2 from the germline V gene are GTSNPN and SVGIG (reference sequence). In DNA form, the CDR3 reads TGTGCCTGGAGCCAATCCTTAGGACACAGATACGCAGTATTT. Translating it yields CAWSQSLGHRYAVF.

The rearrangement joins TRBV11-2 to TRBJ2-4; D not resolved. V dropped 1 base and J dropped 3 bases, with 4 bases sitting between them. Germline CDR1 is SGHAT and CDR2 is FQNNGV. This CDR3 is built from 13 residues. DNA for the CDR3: TGTGCCAGCAGCTTAGGGGTCAAAAACATTCAGTACTTC. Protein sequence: CASSLGVKNIQYF.

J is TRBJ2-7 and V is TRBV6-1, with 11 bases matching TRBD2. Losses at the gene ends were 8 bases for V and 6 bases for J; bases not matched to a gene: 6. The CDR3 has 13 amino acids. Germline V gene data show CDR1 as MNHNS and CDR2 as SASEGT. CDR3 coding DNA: TGTGCCAGCGGGACTAGCGGATCGGGCGAGCAGTACTTC. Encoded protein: CASGTSGSGEQYF.

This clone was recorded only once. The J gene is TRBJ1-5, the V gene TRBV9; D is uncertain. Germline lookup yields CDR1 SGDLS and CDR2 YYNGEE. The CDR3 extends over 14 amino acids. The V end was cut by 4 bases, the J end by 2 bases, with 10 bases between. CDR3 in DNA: TGTGCCAGCAGCCTCCAGGAGGGCAATCAGCCCCAGCATTTT. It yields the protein CASSLQEGNQPQHF.

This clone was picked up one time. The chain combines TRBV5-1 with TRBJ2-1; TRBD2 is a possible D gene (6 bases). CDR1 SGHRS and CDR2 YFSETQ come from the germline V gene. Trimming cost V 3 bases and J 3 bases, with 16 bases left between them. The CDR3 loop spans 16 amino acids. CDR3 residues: CASSWSPGLVYNEQFF. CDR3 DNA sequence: TGCGCCAGCAGCTGGTCTCCGGGACTGGTCTACAATGAGCAGTTCTTC.